The source of this T cell receptor (beta chain) is a study of blood T cell repertoires in COVID-19 (dated by TCRdb to about 2020). General notes on the study: The collaborator samples originated in the United States, Italy and Spain and spanned the acute and convalescent phases of COVID-19. The material from the prospective study consisted of cDNA or gDNA derived from T cells, B-cell-depleted T cells, or PBMCs. The dataset comprised deeply sampled blood TCRbeta repertoires from subjects exposed to, actively infected with, or recovered from COVID-19. The repertoires were made available in a free public database intended to serve as a resource for research on the immune response to SARS-CoV-2. The samples were drawn from the first 160 participants of the ongoing ImmuneRACE study and from 950 to 1,500 subjects provided by 6 global collaborators. Sample metadata almost always included a de-identified subject ID, COVID-19 status, age in years and sex. Where available, HLA class I and class II types were taken from metadata supplied by the sample provider and were not determined by assay-based typing.

Participants in the prospective study were aged about 18 to 95 years, lived in 20 to 30 United States geographic areas, and enrolled through a virtual design. In the prospective study, cohorts were assigned on the basis of participant-reported clinical history obtained from a screening survey and a study questionnaire. Recovered participants in ImmuneRACE Cohort 3 were defined by two consecutive negative NP/OP PCR tests, clearance by a healthcare professional, or resolution of symptoms. Mobile phlebotomists in the prospective study collected whole blood, serum and a nasopharyngeal or oropharyngeal swab from every participant. Additional blood draws and questionnaires over an approximately two-month period could optionally be provided by prospective study participants. Before DNA extraction, blood samples from the prospective study were shipped at room temperature or frozen. General conclusions and limits of the study: How much clinical and demographic metadata was included differed by source and by participant, and the metadata was provided uncurated.

The CDR3 goes from the cysteine to the phenylalanine over 12 residues. This entry keeps only the CDR3 DNA: 36 bases, framed from base 1. Cut back by 6 bases and 6 bases, the V and J ends lie 15 bases apart. The germline V gene sets CDR1 to SQVTM and CDR2 to ANQGSEA. TCRbeta CDR3 regions were amplified from genomic DNA by means of the immunoSEQ Assay, a bias-controlled multiplex PCR. The source study handled its data this way. The number of nucleated cells in each sample was estimated by amplification of reference gene primers within the assay. To quantify the absolute abundance of each unique TCRbeta CDR3 rearrangement, sequence reads were collapsed and filtered. For each sample, productive Simpson clonality was calculated as the square root of Simpson's diversity index across productive rearrangements. In TCRdb, the immuneACCESS table is reduced to in-frame sequences with V and J assigned. These tables do not hold every clone; where another copy was compared, an unresolved V gene accounts for under half, and the others remain unexplained. The DNA was the basis for D and trimming; V, J and clone size are from that table. The sample records roughly 320,000 clones, about nine tenths of which are singletons. Of the sample, 4% to 5% falls within the top ten clones.

Concerning this clone itself: Its antigen is still unknown. Per-nucleotide qualities are absent, and no much larger clonotype sits a single base away.

Recombination joined TRBV29-1 with TRBJ2-7; TRBD1 could be the D gene, as 5 bases match. Sequencing used PBMCs or T cells enriched from blood (not recorded which). This clonotype was obtained from a man between 25 and 39 years old who had recovered from COVID-19. The DNA is TGCAGCGTGACCCGAGGACATGGCGAGCAGTACTTC. Translated, this is CSVTRGHGEQYF.